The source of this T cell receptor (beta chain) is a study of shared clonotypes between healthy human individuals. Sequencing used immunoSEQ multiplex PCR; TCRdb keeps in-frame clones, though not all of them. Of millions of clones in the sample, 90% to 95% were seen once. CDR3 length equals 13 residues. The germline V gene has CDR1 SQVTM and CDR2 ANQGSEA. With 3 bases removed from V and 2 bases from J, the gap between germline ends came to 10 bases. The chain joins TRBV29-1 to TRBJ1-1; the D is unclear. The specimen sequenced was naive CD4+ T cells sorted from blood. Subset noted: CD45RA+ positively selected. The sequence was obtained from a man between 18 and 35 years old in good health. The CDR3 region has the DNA TGCAGCGTTGAGGTAGGCACTAACACTGAAGCTTTCTTT. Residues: CSVEVGTNTEAFF.